This T cell receptor (beta chain) was found in a study of identical twins. In this sample, this clonotype turned up a few times. All donors comprised healthy Caucasians. Germline V lookup: CDR1 SGDLS, CDR2 YYNGEE. Trimming stripped 3 bases from V and 2 bases from J, with 10 bases between. The CDR3 length is 14 residues. TCRdb re-analysed the 5' RACE reads in MiXCR, keeping a single row per CDR3 protein. The repertoire holds fewer than 550,000 distinct CDR3 sequences, with approximately 16% as singletons. These data also featured in a second study, about yellow fever vaccine responses in identical twins.

This TCR was sampled from a woman between 18 and 29 years old in good health. The genes are TRBV9 and TRBJ2-3; the D is unclear. The sample consisted of CD4+ T cells sorted from blood. CDR3 protein: CASSDQLLTDTQYF. DNA of the CDR3: TGTGCCAGCAGCGATCAACTACTCACAGATACGCAGTATTTT.